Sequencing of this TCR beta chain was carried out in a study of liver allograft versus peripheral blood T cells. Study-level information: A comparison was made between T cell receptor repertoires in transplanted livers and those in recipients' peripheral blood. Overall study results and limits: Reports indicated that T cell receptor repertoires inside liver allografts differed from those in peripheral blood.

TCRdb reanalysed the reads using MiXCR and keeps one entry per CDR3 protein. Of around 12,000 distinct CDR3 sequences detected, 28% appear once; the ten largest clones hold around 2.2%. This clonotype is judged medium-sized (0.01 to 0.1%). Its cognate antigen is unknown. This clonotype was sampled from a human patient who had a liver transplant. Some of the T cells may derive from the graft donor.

CDR3 sequence: CAITGQGDVGELFF. As DNA, the CDR3 is TGTGCCATCACGGGACAGGGGGATGTCGGGGAGCTGTTTTTT. This chain joins TRBV10-3 and TRBJ2-2; 11 positions match TRBD1. The CDR3 has 14 amino acids. Germline-derived CDR1 and CDR2 are ENHRY and SYGVKD. With 7 bases clipped from V and 7 bases from J, the junction kept 5 bases outside the gene matches.